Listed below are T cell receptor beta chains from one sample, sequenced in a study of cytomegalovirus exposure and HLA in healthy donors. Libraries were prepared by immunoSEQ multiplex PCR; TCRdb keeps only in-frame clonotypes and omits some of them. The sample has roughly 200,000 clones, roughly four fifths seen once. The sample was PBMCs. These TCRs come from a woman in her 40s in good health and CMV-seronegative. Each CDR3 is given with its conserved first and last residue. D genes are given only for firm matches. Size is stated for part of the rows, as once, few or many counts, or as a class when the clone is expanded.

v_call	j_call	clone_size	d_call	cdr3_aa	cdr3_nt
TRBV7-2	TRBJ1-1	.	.	CASSINTSPGLRTEAFF	TGTGCCAGCAGCATAAACACATCCCCGGGACTGAGAACTGAAGCTTTCTTT
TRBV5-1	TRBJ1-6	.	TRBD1	CASSLVPGQGNSPLHF	TGCGCCAGCAGCTTGGTCCCGGGACAGGGAAATTCACCCCTCCACTTT
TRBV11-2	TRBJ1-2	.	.	CAITLGGALGYTF	TGTGCCATAACCCTGGGGGGGGCGCTTGGCTACACCTTC
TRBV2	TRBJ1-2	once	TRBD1	CASSDRGGMAGYTF	TGTGCCAGCAGCGACAGGGGCGGTATGGCTGGCTACACCTTC
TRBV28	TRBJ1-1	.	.	CASRPPGEASEAFF	TGTGCCAGCAGACCTCCGGGGGAAGCCTCTGAAGCTTTCTTT
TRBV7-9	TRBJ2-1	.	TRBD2	CASSLAGTSPRDEQFF	TGTGCCAGCAGCTTAGCGGGGACTAGCCCGAGAGATGAGCAGTTCTTC
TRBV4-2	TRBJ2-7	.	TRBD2	CASSQGAGSSYEQYF	TGTGCCAGCAGCCAAGGAGCGGGGAGCTCCTACGAGCAGTACTTC
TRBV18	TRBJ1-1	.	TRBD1	CASSRQGGNTEAFF	TGTGCCAGCTCACGACAGGGCGGGAACACTGAAGCTTTCTTT
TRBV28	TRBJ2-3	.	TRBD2	CASRAGTSGFGTQYF	TGTGCCAGCAGAGCCGGGACTAGCGGGTTTGGGACGCAGTATTTT
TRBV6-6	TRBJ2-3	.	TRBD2	CASSPRAGGSTDTQYF	TGTGCCAGCAGCCCACGAGCGGGGGGAAGCACAGATACGCAGTATTTT
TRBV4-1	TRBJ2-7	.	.	CASSQMDSRYSAYEQYF	TGCGCCAGCAGCCAAATGGACTCCCGGTACTCGGCGTACGAGCAGTACTTC
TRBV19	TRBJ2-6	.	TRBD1	CASSIARDRSSGANVLTF	TGTGCCAGTAGTATCGCCCGGGACAGGTCCTCTGGGGCCAACGTCCTGACTTTC
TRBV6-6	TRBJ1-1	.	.	CASSYGRGTEAFF	TGTGCCAGCAGTTACGGGCGGGGCACTGAAGCTTTCTTT
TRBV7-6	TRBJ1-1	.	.	CASSETHRANTEAFF	TGTGCCAGCAGTGAAACACACAGGGCTAACACTGAAGCTTTCTTT
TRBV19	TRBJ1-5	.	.	CASSGRGKGGVGPQHF	TGTGCCAGTAGTGGGAGAGGTAAAGGGGGGGTGGGACCCCAGCATTTT
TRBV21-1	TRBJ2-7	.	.	CASRSSGTGVYEQYF	TGTGCCAGCAGATCCTCCGGGACAGGCGTCTACGAGCAGTACTTC
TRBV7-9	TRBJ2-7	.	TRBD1	CASSRAGQGSEQYF	TGTGCCAGCAGCCGGGCCGGACAGGGGAGCGAGCAGTACTTC
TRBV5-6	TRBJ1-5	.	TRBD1	CASSGRDRGQPQHF	TGTGCCAGCAGCGGCCGGGACAGGGGTCAGCCCCAGCATTTT
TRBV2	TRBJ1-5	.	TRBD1	CASGTGRQPQHF	TGTGCCAGCGGGACAGGGCGTCAGCCCCAGCATTTT
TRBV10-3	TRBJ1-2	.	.	CAIGRGSHYGYTF	TGTGCCATTGGGCGGGGCTCTCACTATGGCTACACCTTC
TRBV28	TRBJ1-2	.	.	CASSLAGTTDGYTF	TGTGCCAGCAGTCTGGCCGGGACTACGGATGGCTACACCTTC
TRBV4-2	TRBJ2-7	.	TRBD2	CASSHPRESGVTYEQYF	TGTGCCAGCAGCCACCCGAGGGAAAGCGGGGTAACCTACGAGCAGTACTTC
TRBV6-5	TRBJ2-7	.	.	CASSYVPGLSAEQYF	TGTGCCAGCAGTTACGTCCCGGGACTCTCGGCCGAGCAGTACTTC
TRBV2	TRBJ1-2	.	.	CASRDRGVLDGYTF	TGTGCCAGCAGAGACCGGGGGGTTCTCGATGGCTACACCTTC
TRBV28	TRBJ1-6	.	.	CASILGSRVSFSPLHF	TGTGCCAGCATCCTCGGGAGCAGGGTGAGTTTTTCCCCCCTCCACTTT
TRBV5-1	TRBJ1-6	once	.	CASSLESVLNNSPLHF	TGCGCCAGCAGCTTGGAGTCGGTCCTGAATAATTCACCCCTCCACTTT
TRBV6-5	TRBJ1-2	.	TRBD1	CASSVRQGTGYTF	TGTGCCAGCAGTGTGCGACAGGGAACTGGCTACACCTTC
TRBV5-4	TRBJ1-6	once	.	CASSLDRASSPLHF	TGTGCCAGCAGCTTGGACAGGGCAAGTTCACCCCTCCACTTT
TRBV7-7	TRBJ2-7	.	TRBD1	CASSLAQGAPYEQYF	TGTGCTAGCAGCTTAGCCCAGGGGGCTCCGTACGAGCAGTACTTC
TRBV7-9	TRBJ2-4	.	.	CASSFGENIQYF	TGTGCCAGCAGCTTTGGAGAAAACATTCAGTACTTC
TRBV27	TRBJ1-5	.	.	CASRTGGLNQPQHF	TGTGCCAGCAGGACAGGCGGCCTCAATCAGCCCCAGCATTTT
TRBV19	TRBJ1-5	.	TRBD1	CASSTTGGSGNQPQHF	TGTGCCAGTAGTACGACAGGGGGTTCAGGCAATCAGCCCCAGCATTTT
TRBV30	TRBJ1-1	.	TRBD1	CALDRGGTEAFF	TGTGCCTTGGACAGGGGAGGTACTGAAGCTTTCTTT
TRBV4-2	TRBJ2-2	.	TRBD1	CASSLQLGTGPTGELFF	TGTGCCAGCAGCCTCCAGCTCGGGACAGGGCCGACCGGGGAGCTGTTTTTT
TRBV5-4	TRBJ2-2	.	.	CASSLANRANTGELFF	TGTGCCAGCAGCTTGGCGAACAGAGCTAACACCGGGGAGCTGTTTTTT
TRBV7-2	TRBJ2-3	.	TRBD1	CASSSSQGYGDTQYF	TGTGCCAGCAGCAGTTCACAGGGGTACGGAGATACGCAGTATTTT
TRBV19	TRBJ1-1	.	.	CASSIGQRVMNTEAFF	TGTGCCAGTAGTATAGGACAGCGGGTAATGAACACTGAAGCTTTCTTT
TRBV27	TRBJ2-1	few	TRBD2	CASRSSGRNEQFF	TGTGCCAGCAGGTCTAGCGGGAGGAATGAGCAGTTCTTC
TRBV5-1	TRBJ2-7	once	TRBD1	CASGAGGAPHEQYF	TGCGCCAGCGGAGCAGGGGGCGCCCCCCACGAGCAGTACTTC
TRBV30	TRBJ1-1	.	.	CAWSVVRGTEAFF	TGTGCCTGGAGTGTAGTCCGGGGTACTGAAGCTTTCTTT
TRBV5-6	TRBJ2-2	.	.	CASSPRGSLHTGELFF	TGTGCCAGCAGCCCGAGGGGGAGTCTGCACACCGGGGAGCTGTTTTTT
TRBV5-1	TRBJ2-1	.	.	CANFSRNEQFF	TGCGCCAACTTTTCTCGCAATGAGCAGTTCTTC
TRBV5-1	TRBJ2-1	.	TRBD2	CASSPLTGGRYNEQFF	TGCGCCAGCAGCCCTCTAACGGGGGGGCGCTACAATGAGCAGTTCTTC
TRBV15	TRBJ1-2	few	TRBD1	CATSRGMDRVSYGYTF	TGTGCCACCAGCAGAGGAATGGACAGGGTCAGCTATGGCTACACCTTC
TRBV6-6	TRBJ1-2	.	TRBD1	CASGQAVNGYTF	TGTGCCAGCGGACAGGCCGTGAATGGCTACACCTTC